This TCR beta chain originates from a study of PD-1 blockade in classical Hodgkin lymphoma. Whole-study findings and limits: By C4D1, CD4+ diversity increased significantly, especially in complete responders. Similar baseline diversity was found in complete responders and newly diagnosed patients. Before treatment, TCR diversity in newly diagnosed patients was reportedly lower than in healthy donors.

The CDR3 is 22 residues long. CDR1 and CDR2 from the germline V gene are SGHTA and FQGTGA. V was pared by 1 base and J by 0 bases, with 30 bases between. Time point described: cycle 4 day 1 (C4D1), after 6 weeks of nivolumab. All patients relapsed after autologous stem cell transplantation, and brentuximab vedotin exposure varied. Details on this clone: Its antigen is not identified.

The assay was immunoSEQ multiplex PCR, and TCRdb's table has in-frame clones only and misses some. In the table there are roughly 100,000 clones, roughly 78% of which are singletons. The clonotype was recovered from a human donor with classical Hodgkin lymphoma. The sequenced sample was peripheral blood mononuclear cells (PBMCs), obtained before the fourth cycle of nivolumab. This chain connects TRBV7-3 to TRBJ1-1; D uncertain. The CDR3 coding sequence is TGTGCCAGCAGCTTAAGGCCCCTAGACCCCTATCTCTCTATTGCCGTGAACACTGAAGCTTTCTTT. As protein: CASSLRPLDPYLSIAVNTEAFF.